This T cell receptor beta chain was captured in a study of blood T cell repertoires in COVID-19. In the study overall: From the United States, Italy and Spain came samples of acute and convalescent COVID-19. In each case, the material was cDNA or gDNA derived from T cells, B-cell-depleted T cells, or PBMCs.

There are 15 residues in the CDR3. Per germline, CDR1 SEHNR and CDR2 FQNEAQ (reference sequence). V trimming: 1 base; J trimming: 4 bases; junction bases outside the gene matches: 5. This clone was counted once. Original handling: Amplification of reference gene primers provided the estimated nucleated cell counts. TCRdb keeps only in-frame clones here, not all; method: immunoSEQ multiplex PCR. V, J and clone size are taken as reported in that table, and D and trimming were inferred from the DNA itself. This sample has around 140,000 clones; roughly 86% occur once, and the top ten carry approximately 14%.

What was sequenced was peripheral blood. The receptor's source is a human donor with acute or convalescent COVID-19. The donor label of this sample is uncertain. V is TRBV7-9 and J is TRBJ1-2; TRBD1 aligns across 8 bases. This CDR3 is CASSLGAGGGYGYTF. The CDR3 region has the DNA TGTGCCAGCAGCTTAGGCGCAGGGGGCGGCTATGGCTACACCTTC.